The T cell receptor (beta chain) under discussion was sequenced for a study of blood T cells in healthy people across ages. Study outcomes and limitations: There were more naive CD4+ cells and higher diversity in long-lived donors than in aged donors. Diversity estimated from one million T cells was considered an underestimate.

This clonotype was seen more than once but under ten times. Its matching antigen is unknown. PCR was performed a second time for 7 to 11 cycles using a sample-barcoded 5' primer and a J-beta primer mix. Through a template-switch adaptor with 12 random nucleotides, each cDNA molecule received a tag. TCRdb re-called the 5' RACE reads with MiXCR, one entry per CDR3 protein. This table has under 2 million distinct CDR3 sequences, roughly a third appearing once. The CDR3 totals 18 residues. V shed 4 bases and J 0 bases; nucleotides not matched to a gene: 10. The chain employs TRBV12-3 or TRBV12-4 and TRBJ2-1, with 9 bases matching TRBD2. Sequencing was carried out using blood. This clonotype was obtained from a woman aged 25 to 39 in good health. The CDR3 region has the DNA TGTGCCAGCAGTTCAAGGACTAGCGAAAGGAGCTCCTACAATGAGCAGTTCTTC. Protein: CASSSRTSERSSYNEQFF.